This TCR beta chain was sequenced for a study of T cell responses to AZD1222 COVID-19 vaccine. Notes on the study in general: Repertoires in all cases were sampled only once the peak T cell response had passed. The breadth and depth of Spike-specific TCRs increased once two AZD1222 doses had been given. At 160-218 and 743-854, vaccine-associated CD4 TCRs were dominant, and they spanned spike. Per reports, nearly half of all spike-specific TCRs target regions that are unmutated in variants.

Repertoires were generated with immunoSEQ multiplex PCR, while TCRdb's copy carries only in-frame clones and drops some. The sample has approximately 98,000 clones, approximately 89% seen once. Remarks on this clone: As yet, its antigen is unknown.

The V gene's germline CDR1 is SGHTA and CDR2 FQGNSA. Between the trimmed V and J ends, which lost 3 bases and 7 bases, there was a span of 6 bases. The CDR3 has 11 amino acids. Source: peripheral blood, taken on day 0 of MenACWY control vaccination. This receptor was taken from an adult in good health. The chain carries TRBV7-2 and TRBJ1-2; D is uncertain. CDR3 in DNA: TGTGCCAGCAGCTTGACGGGTGGCTACACCTTC. The encoded protein is CASSLTGGYTF.